The clone carrying this T cell receptor beta chain was recorded at least ten times. The record originates from a study of metastatic and nonmetastatic thyroid tumors. About the study: Thyroid patients, malignant and benign, had repertoires compared across blood and tumor or nodule tissue.

The entire patient cohort was treatment-naive prior to thyroid surgery. TCRdb reanalyzed the PCR reads via MiXCR. The sample shows 25,000 to 30,000 clones, less than 4% of them seen only once. CDR3 length: 15 residues. Germline V lookup: CDR1 DFQATT, CDR2 SNEGSKA (reference sequence). Trimming removed 0 bases from V and 8 bases from J; junction bases left unmatched: 6. Sequencing was performed on blood. The receptor comes from a male donor with papillary thyroid cancer or a benign thyroid nodule (not recorded which). Some clones in this sample may be carry-over from other donors' samples. The chain joins TRBV20-1 to TRBJ2-1; 11 bases map to TRBD2. Written as DNA, the CDR3 is TGCAGTGCTAGAGATCAACTAGCGGGAGTTCATGAGCAGTTCTTC. Encoded protein: CSARDQLAGVHEQFF.